This T cell receptor beta chain was sequenced during a study of blood T cell repertoires in COVID-19. The cohort comprised adults aged 18 to 89 years residing in some 24 US areas. The repertoire was sequenced with immunoSEQ multiplex PCR; TCRdb's copy has only in-frame clones and lacks some. The sample yields hundreds of thousands of clones, 88% seen once. The CDR3 is made up of 14 amino acids. CDR1 and CDR2 from the germline V gene are SNHLY and FYNNEI. V shed 6 bases and J 2 bases; nucleotides not matched to a gene: 7. Sequenced sample: PBMCs or T cells enriched from blood (not recorded which). This rearrangement joins TRBV2 to TRBJ2-7; 7 bases agree with TRBD1. The TCR originated in a woman aged 60-75 years in a cohort exposed to, infected with or recovered from COVID-19 (not recorded which). The CDR3, as DNA: TGTGCCAGCAGGGAACAGGGGTGGGCCTACGAGCAGTACTTC. This codes for CASREQGWAYEQYF. Filled out from reference TRBV2 and TRBJ2-7, the complete variable domain reads EPEVTQTPSHQVTQMGQEVILRCVPISNHLYFYWYRQILGQKVEFLVSFYNNEISEKSEIFDDQFSVERPDGSNFTLKIRSTKLEDSAMYFCASREQGWAYEQYFGPGTRLTVT.